Each of the 10 T cell receptor beta chains below was sequenced from the same sample in a study of cytomegalovirus exposure and HLA in healthy donors. The PCR made use of 60 Vbeta and 13 Jbeta primers. Only in-frame clones appear in the TCRdb table, and some are missing; sequencing was by immunoSEQ multiplex PCR. This table holds about 140,000 clones, over 60% found once. The sequenced sample was PBMCs. Receptor source: a man aged 35-49 years in good health and CMV-seropositive.

This rearrangement joins TRBV7-2 to TRBJ1-3, with D hard to call. CDR3 length: 14 residues. V lost 8 bases and J lost 0, with 11 bases in between. Per the germline V gene, CDR1 is SGHTA and CDR2 is FQGNSA. CDR3 DNA: TGTGCCAGCCTTGAGGGTCCCTCTGGAAACACCATATATTTT. It codes for CASLEGPSGNTIYF.

The chain links TRBV19 to TRBJ1-1; D may be TRBD1 (6 bases). V gave up 10 bases and J gave up 3 bases, with 15 bases separating them. The CDR3 covers 13 residues. Germline V gene sequence: CDR1 LNHDA, CDR2 SQIVND (reference sequence). This chain's CDR3 is CATNRDWDTEAFF. CDR3 sequence (DNA): TGTGCCACAAACAGGGATTGGGACACTGAAGCTTTCTTT. Combining the CDR3 with reference TRBV19 and TRBJ1-1 gives the whole variable domain DGGITQSPKYLFRKEGQNVTLSCEQNLNHDAMYWYRQDPGQGLRLIYYSQIVNDFQKGDIAEGYSVSREKKESFPLTVTSAQKNPTAFYLCATNRDWDTEAFFGQGTRLTVV.

The rearrangement uses TRBV18 and TRBJ2-7; 7 nucleotides line up with TRBD2. This CDR3 contains 15 residues. V lost 2 bases and J lost 1; bases outside the gene matches: 5. The germline V gene has CDR1 KGHSH and CDR2 LQKENI. CDR3 amino acids: CASSPLSSGSYEQYF. The CDR3 DNA sequence: TGTGCCAGCTCACCATTGTCTAGCGGATCCTACGAGCAGTACTTC. Filled out from reference TRBV18 and TRBJ2-7, the complete variable domain reads NAGVMQNPRHLVRRRGQEARLRCSPMKGHSHVYWYRQLPEEGLKFMVYLQKENIIDESGMPKERFSAEFPKEGPSILRIQQVVRGDSAAYFCASSPLSSGSYEQYFGPGTRLTVT.

CDR3 sequence reads: CASSVLQGAGNTIYF. The DNA for the CDR3 is TGTGCCAGCAGCGTATTACAGGGGGCGGGAAACACCATATATTTT. This sequence joins TRBV9 and TRBJ1-3; 9 nucleotides align to TRBD1. The CDR3 is 15 amino acids. V dropped 1 base and J dropped 4; count of bases not matched to a gene: 3. Germline assignment: CDR1 SGDLS and CDR2 YYNGEE. Full variable domain (remainder filled in from reference TRBV9 and TRBJ1-3): DSGVTQTPKHLITATGQRVTLRCSPRSGDLSVYWYQQSLDQGLQFLIQYYNGEERAKGNILERFSAQQFPDLHSELNLSSLELGDSALYFCASSVLQGAGNTIYFGEGSWLTVV.

This sequence joins TRBV20-1 and TRBJ1-6; the D is unclear. The CDR3 is made up of 11 amino acids. V gave up 1 base and J gave up 13 bases, with 8 bases separating them. Germline V gene lookup returns CDR1 DFQATT and CDR2 SNEGSKA (reference sequence). The DNA for the CDR3 is TGCAGTGCTAGAGGGCCTCTCCCCCTCCACTTT. Protein product: CSARGPLPLHF.

The chain combines TRBV5-1 with TRBJ2-1, with 9 bases aligning to TRBD1. V shed 2 bases, J shed 3 bases, and the junction held 3 bases outside the gene matches. Germline CDR1 and CDR2: SGHRS and YFSETQ. The CDR3 has 15 amino acids. The CDR3 reads CASSFRDRDYNEQFF. The CDR3 coding sequence is TGCGCCAGCAGCTTTAGGGACAGGGACTACAATGAGCAGTTCTTC. Looking up the rest from reference TRBV5-1 and TRBJ2-1 gives the full variable domain: KAGVTQTPRYLIKTRGQQVTLSCSPISGHRSVSWYQQTPGQGLQFLFEYFSETQRNKGNFPGRFSGRQFSNSRSEMNVSTLELGDSALYLCASSFRDRDYNEQFFGPGTRLTVL.

The rearrangement uses TRBV4-1 and TRBJ2-1; D uncertain. This CDR3 spans 15 amino acids. Germline CDR1 MGHRA, CDR2 YSYEKL. The V gene lost 0 bases and the J gene lost 4 bases, with 10 bases spanning the gap. In DNA, the CDR3 is TGCGCCAGCAGCCAAGATCTTTTCGGGTACAATGAGCAGTTCTTC. Translation gives CASSQDLFGYNEQFF.

The chain recombines TRBV30 with TRBJ1-6; tentatively, D is TRBD1 (5 bases). Per the germline V gene, CDR1 is GTSNPN and CDR2 is SVGIG (reference sequence). V dropped 3 bases and J dropped 1 base, with 13 bases sitting between them. The CDR3 runs to 16 residues. The CDR3 protein is CAWSQDGGSYNSPLHF. The CDR3 DNA reads TGTGCCTGGAGCCAGGACGGGGGATCCTATAATTCACCCCTCCACTTT.

The table lists this clone with a few counts. The V call is TRBV2, the J call TRBJ1-4, with 7 bases fitting TRBD1. V lost 4 bases to trimming and J lost 5 bases; unmatched junction nucleotides: 1. Germline-derived CDR1 and CDR2 are SNHLY and FYNNEI. This CDR3 region has 13 residues. CDR3 region: CASSGQGNEKLFF. The CDR3 DNA is TGTGCCAGCAGTGGACAGGGAAATGAAAAACTGTTTTTT.

The rearrangement links TRBV30 to TRBJ1-2, with D perhaps matching TRBD1 (5 bases). This CDR3 spans 11 amino acids. CDR1 GTSNPN and CDR2 SVGIG come from the germline V gene (reference sequence). V lost 7 bases to trimming and J lost 8 bases, with 14 bases between them. CDR3 protein: CAFRTLPGYTF. Here the CDR3 DNA reads TGTGCCTTTCGGACACTACCGGGCTACACCTTC.